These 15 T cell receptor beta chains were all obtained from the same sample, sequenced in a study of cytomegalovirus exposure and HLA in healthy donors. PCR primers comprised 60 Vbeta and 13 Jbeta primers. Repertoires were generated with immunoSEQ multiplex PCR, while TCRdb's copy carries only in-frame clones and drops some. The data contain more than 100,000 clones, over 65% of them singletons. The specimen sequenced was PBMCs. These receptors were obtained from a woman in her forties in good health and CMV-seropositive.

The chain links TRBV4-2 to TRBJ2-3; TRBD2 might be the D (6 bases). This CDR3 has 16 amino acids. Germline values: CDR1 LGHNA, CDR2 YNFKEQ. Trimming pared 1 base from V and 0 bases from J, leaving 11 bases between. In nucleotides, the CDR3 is TGTGCCAGCAGCCAAGGCGGGGCTTCGAGCACAGATACGCAGTATTTT. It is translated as CASSQGGASSTDTQYF.

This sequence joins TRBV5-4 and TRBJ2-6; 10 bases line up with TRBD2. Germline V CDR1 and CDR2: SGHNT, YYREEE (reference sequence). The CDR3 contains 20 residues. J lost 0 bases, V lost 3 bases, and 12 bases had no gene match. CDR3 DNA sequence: TGTGCCAGCAGCTCAGGTCTAATAGCGGGAGGACCCTCTGGGGCCAACGTCCTGACTTTC. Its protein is CASSSGLIAGGPSGANVLTF.

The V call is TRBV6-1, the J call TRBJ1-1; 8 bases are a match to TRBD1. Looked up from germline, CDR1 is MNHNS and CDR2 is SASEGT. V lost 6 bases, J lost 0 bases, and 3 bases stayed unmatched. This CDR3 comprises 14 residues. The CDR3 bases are TGTGCCAGCAGGACAGGGGCGATGAACACTGAAGCTTTCTTT. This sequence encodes CASRTGAMNTEAFF.

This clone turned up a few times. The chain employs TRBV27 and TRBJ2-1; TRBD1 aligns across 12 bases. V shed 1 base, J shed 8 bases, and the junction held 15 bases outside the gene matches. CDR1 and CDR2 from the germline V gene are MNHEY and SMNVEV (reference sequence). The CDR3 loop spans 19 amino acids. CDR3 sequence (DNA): TGTGCCAGCAGTTTATTTGGTTTGTTGTCGGGACAGGGGGCTTATGAGCAGTTCTTC. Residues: CASSLFGLLSGQGAYEQFF.

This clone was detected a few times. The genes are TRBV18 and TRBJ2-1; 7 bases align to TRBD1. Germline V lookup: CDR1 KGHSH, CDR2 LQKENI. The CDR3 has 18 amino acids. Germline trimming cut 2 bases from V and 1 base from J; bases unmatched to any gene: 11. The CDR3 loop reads CASSPYTGEIRSYNEQFF. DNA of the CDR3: TGTGCCAGCTCACCATATACAGGGGAGATAAGGTCCTACAATGAGCAGTTCTTC.

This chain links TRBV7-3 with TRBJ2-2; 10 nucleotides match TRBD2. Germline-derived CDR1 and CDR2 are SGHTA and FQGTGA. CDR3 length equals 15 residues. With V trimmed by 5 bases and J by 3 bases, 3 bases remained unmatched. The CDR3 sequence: CASSNSGGHTGELFF. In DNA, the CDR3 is TGTGCCAGCAGCAATAGCGGGGGGCACACCGGGGAGCTGTTTTTT.

The CDR3 loop reads CASASQGALNSPLHF. The CDR3 DNA is TGTGCCAGCGCCTCCCAGGGGGCCCTTAATTCACCCCTCCACTTT. V usage is TRBV7-3 and J usage is TRBJ1-6, with 8 bases that match TRBD1. CDR1 SGHTA and CDR2 FQGTGA come from the germline V gene. The CDR3 is made up of 15 amino acids. V trimming: 8 bases; J trimming: 6 bases; junction bases outside the gene matches: 9.

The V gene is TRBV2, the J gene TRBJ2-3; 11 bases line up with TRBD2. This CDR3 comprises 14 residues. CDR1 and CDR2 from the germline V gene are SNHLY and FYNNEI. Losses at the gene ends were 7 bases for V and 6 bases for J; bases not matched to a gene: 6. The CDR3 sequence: CASKGTSGPDTQYF. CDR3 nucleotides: TGTGCCAGCAAAGGGACTAGCGGTCCCGATACGCAGTATTTT.

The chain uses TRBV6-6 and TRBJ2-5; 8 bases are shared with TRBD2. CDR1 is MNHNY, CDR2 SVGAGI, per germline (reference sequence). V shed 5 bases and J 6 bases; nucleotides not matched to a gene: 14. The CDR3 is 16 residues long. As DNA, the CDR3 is TGTGCCAGCAGTCCCCTTCCAAGTAGCGGGAAACAGACCCAGTACTTC. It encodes CASSPLPSSGKQTQYF.

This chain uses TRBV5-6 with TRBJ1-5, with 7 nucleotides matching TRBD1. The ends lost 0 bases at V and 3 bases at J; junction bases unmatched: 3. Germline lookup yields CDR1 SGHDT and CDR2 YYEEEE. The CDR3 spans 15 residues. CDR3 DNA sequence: TGTGCCAGCAGCTTGGGCAGGGGGACCAATCAGCCCCAGCATTTT. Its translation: CASSLGRGTNQPQHF.

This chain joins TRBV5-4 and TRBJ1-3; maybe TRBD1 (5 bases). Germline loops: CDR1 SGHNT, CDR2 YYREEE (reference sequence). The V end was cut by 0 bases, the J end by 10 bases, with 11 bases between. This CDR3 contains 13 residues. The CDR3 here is CASSLGAGRTIYF. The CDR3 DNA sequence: TGTGCCAGCAGCTTGGGGGCAGGGAGGACCATATATTTT.

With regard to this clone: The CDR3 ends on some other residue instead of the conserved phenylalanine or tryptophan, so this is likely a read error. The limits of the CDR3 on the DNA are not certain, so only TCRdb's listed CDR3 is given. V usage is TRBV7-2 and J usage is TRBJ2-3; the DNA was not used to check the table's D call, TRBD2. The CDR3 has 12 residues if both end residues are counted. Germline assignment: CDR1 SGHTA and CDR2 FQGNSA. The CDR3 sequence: CASSSLGLAFQL.

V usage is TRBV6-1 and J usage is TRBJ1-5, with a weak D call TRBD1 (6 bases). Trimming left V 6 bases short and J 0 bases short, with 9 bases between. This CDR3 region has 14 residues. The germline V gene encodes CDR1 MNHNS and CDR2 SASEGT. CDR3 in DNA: TGTGCCAGCAGGACAGGACTTAGCAATCAGCCCCAGCATTTT. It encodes CASRTGLSNQPQHF.

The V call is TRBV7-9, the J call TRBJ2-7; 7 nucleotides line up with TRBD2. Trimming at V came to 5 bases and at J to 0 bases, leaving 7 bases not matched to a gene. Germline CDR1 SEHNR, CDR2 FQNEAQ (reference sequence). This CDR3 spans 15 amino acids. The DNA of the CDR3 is TGTGCCAGCAGCCCGATCCGGGACTACTCCTACGAGCAGTACTTC. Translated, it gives CASSPIRDYSYEQYF.

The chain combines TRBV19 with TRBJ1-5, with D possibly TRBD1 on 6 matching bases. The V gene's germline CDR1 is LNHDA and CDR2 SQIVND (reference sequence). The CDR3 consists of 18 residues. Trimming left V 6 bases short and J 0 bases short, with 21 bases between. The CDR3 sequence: CASSDAGQKEYSNQPQHF. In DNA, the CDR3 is TGTGCCAGTAGCGACGCAGGACAGAAAGAGTATAGCAATCAGCCCCAGCATTTT.